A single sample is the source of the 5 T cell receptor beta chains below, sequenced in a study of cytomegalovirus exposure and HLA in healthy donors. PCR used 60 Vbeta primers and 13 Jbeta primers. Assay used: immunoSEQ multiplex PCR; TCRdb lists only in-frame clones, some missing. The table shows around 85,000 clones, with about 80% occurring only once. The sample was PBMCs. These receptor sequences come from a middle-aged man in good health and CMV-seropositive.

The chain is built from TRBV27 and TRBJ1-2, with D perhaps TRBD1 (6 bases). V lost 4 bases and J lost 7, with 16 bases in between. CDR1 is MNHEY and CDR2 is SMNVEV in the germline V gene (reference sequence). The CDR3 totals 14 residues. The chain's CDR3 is CASSWGYSGAGYTF. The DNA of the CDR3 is TGTGCCAGCAGTTGGGGATACTCAGGGGCTGGCTACACCTTC.

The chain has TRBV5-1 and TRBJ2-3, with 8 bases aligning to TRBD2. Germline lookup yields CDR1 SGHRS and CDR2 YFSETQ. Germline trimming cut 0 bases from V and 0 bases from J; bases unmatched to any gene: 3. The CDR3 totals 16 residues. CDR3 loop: CASSLGVAGSTDTQYF. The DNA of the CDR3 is TGCGCCAGCAGCTTGGGGGTAGCGGGGAGCACAGATACGCAGTATTTT.

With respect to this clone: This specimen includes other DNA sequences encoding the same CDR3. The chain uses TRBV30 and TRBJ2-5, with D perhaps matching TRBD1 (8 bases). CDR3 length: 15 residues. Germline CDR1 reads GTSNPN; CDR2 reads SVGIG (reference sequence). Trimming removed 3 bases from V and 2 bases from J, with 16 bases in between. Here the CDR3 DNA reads TGTGCCTGGAGCCCCGGACAGGGAGGGCAAGAGACCCAGTACTTC. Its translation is CAWSPGQGGQETQYF. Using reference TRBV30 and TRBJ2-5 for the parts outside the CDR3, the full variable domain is SQTIHQWPATLVQPVGSPLSLECTVEGTSNPNLYWYRQAAGRGLQLLFYSVGIGQISSEVPQNLSASRPQDRQFILSSKKLLLSDSGFYLCAWSPGQGGQETQYFGPGTRLLVL.

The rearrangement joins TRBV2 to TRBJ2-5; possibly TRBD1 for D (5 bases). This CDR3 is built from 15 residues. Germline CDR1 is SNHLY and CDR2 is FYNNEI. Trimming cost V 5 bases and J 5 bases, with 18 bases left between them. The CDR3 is CASSPPQAGRETQYF. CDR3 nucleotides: TGTGCCAGCAGTCCCCCGCAGGCAGGGCGGGAGACCCAGTACTTC.

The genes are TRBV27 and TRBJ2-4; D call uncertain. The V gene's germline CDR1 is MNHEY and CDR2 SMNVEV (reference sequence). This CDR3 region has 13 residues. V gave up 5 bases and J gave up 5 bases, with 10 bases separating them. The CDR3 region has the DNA TGTGCCAGCAGTATACCTGGCCAAAACATTCAGTACTTC. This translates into CASSIPGQNIQYF.